This T cell receptor beta chain was found in a study of response to subunit inactivated influenza vaccine. Study-level findings and limits: Authors suggested that a seasonal influenza vaccination recruits few new T cells each time.

This clonotype occurred many times. No antigen is known for it. Per germline, CDR1 MGHRA and CDR2 YSYEKL. CDR3 size: 17 residues. The V gene lost 1 base and the J gene lost 2 bases, with 17 bases spanning the gap. TCRdb passed the RT-PCR reads through MiXCR, listing each CDR3 protein once. The data contain about 530,000 distinct CDR3 sequences, about 11% of them singletons. The receptor's source is a man aged 50 or older who received an inactivated influenza vaccine. The input for sequencing was PBMCs from blood, taken on the day of vaccination. The chain couples TRBV4-1 to TRBJ1-2; D possibly corresponds to TRBD1 (5 bases). CDR3 sequence: CASSQVFPGGGNYGYTF. The CDR3, as DNA: TGCGCCAGCAGCCAAGTATTTCCGGGGGGGGGAAACTATGGCTACACCTTC.